The present T cell receptor (beta chain) was sequenced within a study of T cells in Graves' hyperthyroidism and ophthalmopathy. Study overall: At initial diagnosis, before any treatment had begun, peripheral blood was obtained. Study findings and constraints: The blood repertoire included most of the expanded thyroid clonotypes above 0.001.

In this sample, this clonotype turned up many times. Its antigen remains unknown. This blood was taken when hyperthyroidism was first diagnosed, before any ophthalmopathy symptoms existed. RNA transcripts gave rise to amplified TCR beta CDR3 regions. In the first-round RT-PCR of the TCR CDR3, the HTBI primer set was used. A single record per CDR3 protein comes from TCRdb applying MiXCR to the multiplex PCR reads. Of 550,000 to 650,000 distinct CDR3 sequences listed, 11% to 15% are singletons. Germline V gives CDR1 SNHLY, CDR2 FYNNEI. Trimming shortened V by 5 bases and J by 1 base, and 19 bases separated the two germline ends. This CDR3 has 17 amino acids.

Specimen: blood. This sequence originates from a woman in her thirties with Graves' hyperthyroidism that later progressed to Graves' ophthalmopathy. The chain is built from TRBV2 and TRBJ2-3; a weak D match, TRBD1 (6 bases). This CDR3 is CASSRDNPMWRTDTQYF. In DNA, the CDR3 is TGTGCCAGCAGTAGGGACAACCCGATGTGGCGCACAGATACGCAGTATTTT.